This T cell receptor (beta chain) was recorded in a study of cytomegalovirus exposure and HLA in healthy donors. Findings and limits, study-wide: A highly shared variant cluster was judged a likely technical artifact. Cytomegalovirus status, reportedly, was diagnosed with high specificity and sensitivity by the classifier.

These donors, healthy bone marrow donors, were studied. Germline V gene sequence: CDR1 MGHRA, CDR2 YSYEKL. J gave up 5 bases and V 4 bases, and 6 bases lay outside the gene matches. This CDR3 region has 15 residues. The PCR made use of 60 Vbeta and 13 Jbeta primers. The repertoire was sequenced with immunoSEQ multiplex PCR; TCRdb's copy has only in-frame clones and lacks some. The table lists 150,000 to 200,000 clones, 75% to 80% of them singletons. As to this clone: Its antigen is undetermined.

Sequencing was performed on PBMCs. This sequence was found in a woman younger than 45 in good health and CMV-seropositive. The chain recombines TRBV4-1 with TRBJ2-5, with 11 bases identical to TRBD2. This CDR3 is CASSLAGGPGETQYF. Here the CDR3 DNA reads TGCGCCAGCAGCCTAGCGGGAGGGCCGGGGGAGACCCAGTACTTC.